This is a list of T cell receptor beta chains from one sample in a study of blood T cell repertoires in COVID-19. The method was immunoSEQ multiplex PCR; TCRdb's version includes in-frame clones alone and lacks a portion of them. The data show about 120,000 clones, about 74% seen once. Sequencing was done on a sample of peripheral blood. The receptors shown here come from a human donor in a cohort sampled during active COVID-19. Both conserved end residues are part of each CDR3. A D gene is named only where the DNA matches it firmly. The listing skips clone size in some rows; elsewhere it reads once, few, many or a size class.

abundance	v_gene	d_gene	j_gene	CDR3aa	CDR3nt
.	TRBV2	TRBD1	TRBJ1-1	CASSGWDRRNTEAFF	TGTGCCAGCAGTGGATGGGACAGGAGGAACACTGAAGCTTTCTTT
.	TRBV29-1	.	TRBJ2-7	CSVLESYEQYF	TGCAGCGTTCTAGAGTCCTACGAGCAGTACTTC
few	TRBV7-2	TRBD1	TRBJ1-2	CASSKQGRIYGYTF	TGTGCCAGCAGCAAACAGGGGAGGATATATGGCTACACCTTC
few	TRBV20-1	.	TRBJ2-7	CSAIDSYEQYF	TGCAGTGCTATCGACAGCTACGAGCAGTACTTC
.	TRBV30	.	TRBJ2-7	CAWSGWESSYEQYF	TGTGCCTGGAGTGGATGGGAGAGCTCCTACGAGCAGTACTTC
few	TRBV5-1	TRBD1	TRBJ2-2	CASSLVTGATGELFF	TGCGCCAGCAGCTTGGTGACAGGGGCCACCGGGGAGCTGTTTTTT
.	TRBV3-1/TRBV3-2	TRBD1	TRBJ2-7	CASSQSSGTGYHEQYF	TGTGCCAGCAGCCAATCATCCGGGACAGGGTACCACGAGCAGTACTTC
.	TRBV5-4	TRBD2	TRBJ2-2	CASSAGLAGTSNTGELFF	TGTGCCAGCAGCGCCGGACTAGCGGGTACTTCGAACACCGGGGAGCTGTTTTTT
few	TRBV10-3	.	TRBJ1-2	CATLGAAANYGYTF	TGTGCCACCCTAGGAGCTGCAGCTAACTATGGCTACACCTTC
.	TRBV2	.	TRBJ1-2	CASSAQAYGYTF	TGTGCCAGCAGTGCTCAGGCCTATGGCTACACCTTC
.	TRBV5-1	TRBD1	TRBJ2-7	CASSFGTAYEQYF	TGCGCCAGCAGCTTCGGGACAGCTTACGAGCAGTACTTC
.	TRBV3-1/TRBV3-2	TRBD2	TRBJ2-1	CASSQDPPGGYNEQFF	TGTGCCAGCAGCCAAGATCCTCCCGGGGGGTACAATGAGCAGTTCTTC
.	TRBV10-2	TRBD1	TRBJ1-5	CASSPGTGDYGVQPQHF	TGCGCCAGCAGTCCCGGGACAGGGGATTATGGAGTTCAGCCCCAGCATTTT
.	TRBV14	.	TRBJ2-7	CASSPSVGQSSYEQYF	TGTGCCAGCAGCCCCAGCGTCGGACAGAGCTCCTACGAGCAGTACTTC